These 17 T cell receptor beta chains were all obtained from the same sample, sequenced in a study of T cell responses to AZD1222 COVID-19 vaccine. Only in-frame clones appear in the TCRdb table, and some are missing; sequencing was by immunoSEQ multiplex PCR. Of some 71,000 clones listed, roughly nine tenths are singletons. The sequenced sample was peripheral blood, obtained 28 days after the second AZD1222 dose. The receptor set was obtained from an adult who received the AZD1222 COVID-19 vaccine.

This rearrangement joins TRBV18 to TRBJ1-3; possibly TRBD1 for D (5 bases). V dropped 6 bases and J dropped 0 bases, with 15 bases sitting between them. There are 16 residues in the CDR3. Germline lookup yields CDR1 KGHSH and CDR2 LQKENI. The chain's CDR3 is CASSRPTGTSGNTIYF. DNA for the CDR3: TGTGCCAGCTCCCGTCCGACGGGGACCTCTGGAAACACCATATATTTT. Full variable domain (outside the CDR3, taken from reference TRBV18 and TRBJ1-3): NAGVMQNPRHLVRRRGQEARLRCSPMKGHSHVYWYRQLPEEGLKFMVYLQKENIIDESGMPKERFSAEFPKEGPSILRIQQVVRGDSAAYFCASSRPTGTSGNTIYFGEGSWLTVV.

The chain carries TRBV4-2 and TRBJ2-7, with unresolved D. The CDR3 loop spans 13 amino acids. The germline V gene encodes CDR1 LGHNA and CDR2 YNFKEQ. The V end was cut by 0 bases, the J end by 0 bases, with 3 bases between. The CDR3: CASSQEGSYEQYF. CDR3 sequence (DNA): TGTGCCAGCAGCCAAGAGGGCTCCTACGAGCAGTACTTC.

The chain couples TRBV6-1 to TRBJ1-1; maybe TRBD1 (6 bases). CDR3 length: 14 amino acids. Looked up from germline, CDR1 is MNHNS and CDR2 is SASEGT. Trimming took 3 bases from V and 5 from J, leaving 13 bases between them. In nucleotides, the CDR3 is TGTGCCAGCAGTGAGGTCCGGGGGCTAACTGAAGCTTTCTTT. Residues: CASSEVRGLTEAFF.

The chain links TRBV6-2 or TRBV6-3 to TRBJ2-7, with TRBD2 identical over 11 bases. Unmatched junction bases numbered 2, after V lost 5 bases and J lost 2 bases. The CDR3 runs 14 residues. Germline loops: CDR1 MNHEY, CDR2 SVGEGT. As DNA, the CDR3 is TGTGCCAGCAGTCTAGCGGGAGGTACCTACGAGCAGTACTTC. Translated, it gives CASSLAGGTYEQYF.

The chain couples TRBV9 to TRBJ2-1; 10 bases agree with TRBD2. This CDR3 spans 19 amino acids. The germline CDR1 and CDR2 sequences are SGDLS and YYNGEE. V lost 0 bases to trimming and J lost 2 bases; unmatched junction nucleotides: 11. The CDR3 sequence is CASSVGASGRLGPYNEQFF. CDR3 bases: TGTGCCAGCAGCGTAGGCGCTAGCGGGAGATTGGGTCCCTACAATGAGCAGTTCTTC. The full variable domain, rest sourced from reference TRBV9 and TRBJ2-1, is DSGVTQTPKHLITATGQRVTLRCSPRSGDLSVYWYQQSLDQGLQFLIQYYNGEERAKGNILERFSAQQFPDLHSELNLSSLELGDSALYFCASSVGASGRLGPYNEQFFGPGTRLTVL.

The chain is built from TRBV18 and TRBJ2-3, with D possibly matching TRBD1 (6 bases). The V end lost 2 bases, the J end lost 3 bases, and 12 bases lay between the germline ends. CDR3 length equals 15 residues. Germline CDR1 KGHSH, CDR2 LQKENI. CDR3 in DNA: TGTGCCAGCTCACCAAGGTTTAGGGGGACAGATACGCAGTATTTT. This sequence encodes CASSPRFRGTDTQYF. The complete variable domain, with remaining parts taken from reference TRBV18 and TRBJ2-3, reads NAGVMQNPRHLVRRRGQEARLRCSPMKGHSHVYWYRQLPEEGLKFMVYLQKENIIDESGMPKERFSAEFPKEGPSILRIQQVVRGDSAAYFCASSPRFRGTDTQYFGPGTRLTVL.

This clone has more than one count but fewer than ten. The CDR3 spells CASSQGDLEAFF. CDR3 in DNA: TGCGCCAGCAGCCAGGGAGACCTTGAAGCTTTCTTT. The chain carries TRBV4-1 and TRBJ1-1; D remains unclear. Germline CDR1 MGHRA, CDR2 YSYEKL. V was shortened by 3 bases and J by 7 bases, with 9 bases between the two germline ends. This CDR3 has 12 residues.

The V call is TRBV7-8, the J call TRBJ1-1; 8 bases fit TRBD1. Trimming removed 5 bases from V and 7 bases from J; junction bases left unmatched: 9. The CDR3 loop spans 14 amino acids. Looked up from germline, CDR1 is SGHVS and CDR2 is FQNEAQ. This CDR3 is CASSVDPGTGEAFF. In nucleotides, the CDR3 is TGTGCCAGCAGCGTAGACCCCGGGACAGGTGAAGCTTTCTTT.

Comments on this clone: The sample carries other DNA sequences with the same CDR3. This chain uses TRBV6-5 with TRBJ2-7; D might be TRBD1 or TRBD2, each matching 6 bases. Trimming took off 3 bases at V and 2 bases at J, with 14 bases between the two ends. The germline gives CDR1 MNHEY, CDR2 SVGAGI. This CDR3 is built from 15 residues. For the CDR3, the DNA is TGTGCCAGCAGTTATCGGGGGCAGGGGACCTACGAGCAGTACTTC. Encoded protein: CASSYRGQGTYEQYF.

The genes are TRBV5-4 and TRBJ2-5, with 15 bases lining up with TRBD2. The CDR3 extends over 15 amino acids. V trimming: 3 bases; J trimming: 7 bases; junction bases outside the gene matches: 4. CDR1 SGHNT and CDR2 YYREEE come from the germline V gene (reference sequence). The CDR3 loop reads CASSSRTSGRGTQYF. The CDR3 DNA sequence: TGTGCCAGCAGCTCCCGGACTAGCGGGAGGGGGACCCAGTACTTC.

This sequence joins TRBV28 and TRBJ1-2, with 8 nucleotides matching TRBD1. The germline V gene has CDR1 MDHEN and CDR2 SYDVKM. This CDR3 is 13 amino acids long. The J segment lost 7 bases and the V segment lost 2 bases, leaving 3 bases of the junction unmatched. CDR3 DNA sequence: TGTGCCAGCAGTTTAGGACAGGGTTGTGGCTACACCTTC. Translated: CASSLGQGCGYTF.

J is TRBJ1-1 and V is TRBV20-1, with a possible D match to TRBD1 (5 bases). The CDR3 runs 11 residues. From germline, CDR1 is DFQATT and CDR2 SNEGSKA (reference sequence). Trimming removed 3 bases from V and 5 bases from J, with 7 bases in between. CDR3 sequence (DNA): TGCAGTGCTAGTGAGGGGACTGAAGCTTTCTTT. It is translated as CSASEGTEAFF.

The chain couples TRBV9 to TRBJ2-6, with D unresolved. Germline V gene data show CDR1 as SGDLS and CDR2 as YYNGEE. The CDR3 is made up of 16 amino acids. V dropped 5 bases and J dropped 3 bases, with 15 bases sitting between them. The CDR3 nucleotides read TGTGCCAGCAGTGGGTATACCCTAGGTGGGGCCAACGTCCTGACTTTC. Translation gives CASSGYTLGGANVLTF. Looking up the rest from reference TRBV9 and TRBJ2-6 gives the full variable domain: DSGVTQTPKHLITATGQRVTLRCSPRSGDLSVYWYQQSLDQGLQFLIQYYNGEERAKGNILERFSAQQFPDLHSELNLSSLELGDSALYFCASSGYTLGGANVLTFGAGSRLTVL.

The CDR3 DNA reads as TGTGCCAGCAGCTTCCGGGACACCCACTACGAGCAGTACTTC. It specifies CASSFRDTHYEQYF. This chain connects TRBV7-2 to TRBJ2-7; a weak D match, TRBD1 (6 bases). V gave up 3 bases and J gave up 3 bases, with 12 bases separating them. Germline V CDR1 and CDR2: SGHTA, FQGNSA. The CDR3 extends over 14 amino acids.

This clone was seen a single time. The chain carries TRBV11-1 and TRBJ2-7, with 9 bases aligning to TRBD2. V lost 5 bases, J lost 6 bases, and 8 bases stayed unmatched. The V gene's germline CDR1 is SGHAT and CDR2 FQDESV (reference sequence). The CDR3 consists of 14 residues. CDR3 bases: TGTGCCAGCAGCCCCCTAGCGGGAACTGGCGAGCAGTACTTC. Its protein product is CASSPLAGTGEQYF.

The chain joins TRBV9 to TRBJ2-1; 12 bases agree with TRBD2. The CDR3 has 18 amino acids. Germline CDR1 reads SGDLS; CDR2 reads YYNGEE. V was clipped by 0 bases and J by 4 bases; unmatched bases: 8. CDR3 region: CASSVGGGGLAGYNEQFF. The CDR3 DNA reads as TGTGCCAGCAGCGTAGGTGGGGGAGGACTAGCGGGGTACAATGAGCAGTTCTTC.

The chain joins TRBV7-8 to TRBJ2-1; 7 bases are a match to TRBD2. The CDR3 runs to 17 residues. Trimming at V came to 5 bases and at J to 0 bases, leaving 10 bases not matched to a gene. The germline CDR1 and CDR2 sequences are SGHVS and FQNEAQ. The CDR3 is CASSARRGGSSYNEQFF. The CDR3 nucleotides read TGTGCCAGCAGCGCACGACGCGGGGGTAGCTCCTACAATGAGCAGTTCTTC.